This section outlines one T cell receptor beta chain sequence together with its context. Antigen: not known. The sample is drawn from a study of T cells after yellow fever vaccination. 5'RACE template switching added a universal primer site and UMIs to TCR cDNA. TCRdb reprocessed the 5' RACE reads with MiXCR, giving one entry per CDR3 protein. This sample has some 340,000 distinct CDR3 sequences, with about 10% found just once. V lost 4 bases, J lost 9 bases, and 9 bases lay in between. CDR3 length: 11 amino acids. Findings and limits, study-wide: Most primary-vaccination clones recurred post-booster (approximately 96% CD4, around 88% CD8). Abundant bulk-population clonotypes could contaminate the FACS-sorted repertoires. Some clonotypes, a small share, were shared between CD4 and CD8 compartments.

This receptor was identified in a man younger than 35 who received the YFV17D yellow fever vaccine. V gene TRBV12-3 or TRBV12-4 combines with J gene TRBJ2-5; possible D gene TRBD2, 6 bases. The source was CD4+ T cells sorted from PBMCs, collected 45 days after the yellow fever booster vaccination. DNA for the CDR3: TGTGCCAGCAGTTCTCGCGGGGCCCAGTACTTC. Translated: CASSSRGAQYF.